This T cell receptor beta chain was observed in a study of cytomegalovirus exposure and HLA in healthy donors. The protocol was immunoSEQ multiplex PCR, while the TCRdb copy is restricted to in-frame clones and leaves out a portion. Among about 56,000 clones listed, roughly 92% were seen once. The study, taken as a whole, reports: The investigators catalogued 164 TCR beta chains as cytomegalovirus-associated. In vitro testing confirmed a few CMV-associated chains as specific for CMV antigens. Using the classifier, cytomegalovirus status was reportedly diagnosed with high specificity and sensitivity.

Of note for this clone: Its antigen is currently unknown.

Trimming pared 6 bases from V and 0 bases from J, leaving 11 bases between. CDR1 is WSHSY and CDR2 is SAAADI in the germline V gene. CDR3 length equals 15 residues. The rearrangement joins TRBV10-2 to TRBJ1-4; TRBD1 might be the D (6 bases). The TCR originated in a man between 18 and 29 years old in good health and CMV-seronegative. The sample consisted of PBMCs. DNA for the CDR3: TGCGCCAGCAGGGACAGCCGTGCAACTAATGAAAAACTGTTTTTT. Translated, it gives CASRDSRATNEKLFF.